The clone carrying this T cell receptor beta chain was counted a few times. Its antigen is currently unknown. The record originates from a study of cytomegalovirus exposure and HLA in healthy donors. Study findings and constraints: Follow-up analysis seemed to connect common viral pathogens with several of the most significant clusters identified. In an earlier analysis, about 87% or about 30%: the productive usage of most TCR beta V segments. Later analysis showed TCR association rates varying by HLA locus, highest for DRB1 and lowest for HLA-C.

Researchers ran the PCR with 60 Vbeta and 13 Jbeta primers. Produced via immunoSEQ multiplex PCR; TCRdb's table is partial and in-frame only. The sample shows about 71,000 clones, roughly two thirds of them seen only once. CDR1 and CDR2 from the germline V gene are SGHRS and YFSETQ. The CDR3 has 15 residues. The V end was cut by 7 bases, the J end by 8 bases, with 24 bases between. The sequence was collected from a man aged 40-55 years in good health and CMV-seropositive. The chain uses TRBV5-1 and TRBJ1-2; maybe TRBD1 (5 bases). Specimen: PBMCs. CDR3 DNA: TGCGCCAGCCACAGTGGGCAGGGTATTGTACAGGGCTACACCTTC. Amino acid sequence: CASHSGQGIVQGYTF.